The entry below describes one T cell receptor beta chain. Its antigen is unidentified. TCRalpha and TCRbeta libraries used 5'RACE with constant-segment primers and UMIs. TCRdb itself ran the 5' RACE reads through MiXCR, one entry per CDR3 protein. Among roughly 150,000 distinct CDR3 sequences listed, approximately 25% were seen once. This sample was taken from a study of T-cell memory formation after mild COVID-19. Study results and limitations: Some clones that responded were present in memory (sampled pre-infection), which suggests cross-reactive memory joined.

Trimming removed 5 bases at V and 4 bases at J, with 14 bases between. The CDR3 length is 14 residues. Germline values: CDR1 SGHVS, CDR2 FQNEAQ. Material for sequencing was PBMCs or a T cell subset sorted from them (not recorded which). The source is an adult woman who had mild COVID-19 (a few samples of this study predate the infection). Cell type and time point are not known. The chain uses TRBV7-8 and TRBJ1-1; no firm D call. The CDR3 DNA is TGTGCCAGCAGCCCCTCGTCCCCAACCACTGAAGCTTTCTTT. It is translated as CASSPSSPTTEAFF.